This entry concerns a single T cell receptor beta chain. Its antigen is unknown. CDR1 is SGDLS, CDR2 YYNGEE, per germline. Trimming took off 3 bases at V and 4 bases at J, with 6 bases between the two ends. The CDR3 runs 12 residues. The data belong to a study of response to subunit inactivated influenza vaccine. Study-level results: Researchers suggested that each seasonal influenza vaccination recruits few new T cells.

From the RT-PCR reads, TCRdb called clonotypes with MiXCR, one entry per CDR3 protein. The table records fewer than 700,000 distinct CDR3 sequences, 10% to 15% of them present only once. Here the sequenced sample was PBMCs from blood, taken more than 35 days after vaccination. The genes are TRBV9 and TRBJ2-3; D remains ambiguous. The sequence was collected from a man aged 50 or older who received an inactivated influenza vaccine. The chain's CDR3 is CASSAWADTQYF. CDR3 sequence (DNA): TGTGCCAGCAGCGCTTGGGCAGATACGCAGTATTTT.